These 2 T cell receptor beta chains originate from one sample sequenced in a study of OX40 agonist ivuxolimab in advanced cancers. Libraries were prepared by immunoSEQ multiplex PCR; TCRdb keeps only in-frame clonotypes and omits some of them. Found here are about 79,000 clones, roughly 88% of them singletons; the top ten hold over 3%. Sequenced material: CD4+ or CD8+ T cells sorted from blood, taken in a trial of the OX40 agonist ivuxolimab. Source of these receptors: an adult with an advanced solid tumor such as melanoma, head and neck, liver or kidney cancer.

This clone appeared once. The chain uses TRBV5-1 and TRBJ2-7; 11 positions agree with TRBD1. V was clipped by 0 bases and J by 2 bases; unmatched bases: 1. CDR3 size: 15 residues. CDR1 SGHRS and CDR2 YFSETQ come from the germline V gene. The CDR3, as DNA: TGCGCCAGCAGCTTGGAGGGACAGGGGGCCTACGAGCAGTACTTC. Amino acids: CASSLEGQGAYEQYF.

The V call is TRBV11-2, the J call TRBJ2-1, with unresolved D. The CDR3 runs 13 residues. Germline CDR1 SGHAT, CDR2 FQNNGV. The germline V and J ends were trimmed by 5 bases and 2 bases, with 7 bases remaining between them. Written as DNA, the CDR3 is TGTGCCAGCAGCCCCCGCACCTACAATGAGCAGTTCTTC. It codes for CASSPRTYNEQFF.